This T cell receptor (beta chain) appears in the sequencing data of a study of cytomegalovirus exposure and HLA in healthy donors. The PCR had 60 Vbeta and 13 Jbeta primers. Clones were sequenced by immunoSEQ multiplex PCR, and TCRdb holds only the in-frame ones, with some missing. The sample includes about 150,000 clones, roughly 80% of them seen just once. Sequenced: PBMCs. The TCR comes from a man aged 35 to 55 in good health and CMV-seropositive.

CDR3 loop: CASSQTAGGGELFF. DNA for the CDR3: TGTGCCAGCAGTCAGACAGCAGGCGGCGGGGAGCTGTTTTTT. The chain is built from TRBV28 and TRBJ2-2, with D possibly TRBD1 on 5 matching bases. The V gene lost 5 bases and the J gene lost 7 bases, with 14 bases spanning the gap. The CDR3 spans 14 residues. CDR1 MDHEN and CDR2 SYDVKM come from the germline V gene.